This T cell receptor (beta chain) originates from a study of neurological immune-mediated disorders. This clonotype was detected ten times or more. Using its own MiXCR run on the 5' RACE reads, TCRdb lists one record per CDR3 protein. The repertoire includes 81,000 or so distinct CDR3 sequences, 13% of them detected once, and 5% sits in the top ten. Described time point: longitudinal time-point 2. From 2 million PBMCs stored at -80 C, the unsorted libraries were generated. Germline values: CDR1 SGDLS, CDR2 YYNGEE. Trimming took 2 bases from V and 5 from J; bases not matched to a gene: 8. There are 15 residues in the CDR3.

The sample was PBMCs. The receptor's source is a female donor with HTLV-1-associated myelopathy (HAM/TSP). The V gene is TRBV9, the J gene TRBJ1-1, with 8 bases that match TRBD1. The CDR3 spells CASSVAAGGWTEAFF. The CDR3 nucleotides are TGTGCCAGCAGCGTTGCAGCAGGGGGCTGGACTGAAGCTTTCTTT.